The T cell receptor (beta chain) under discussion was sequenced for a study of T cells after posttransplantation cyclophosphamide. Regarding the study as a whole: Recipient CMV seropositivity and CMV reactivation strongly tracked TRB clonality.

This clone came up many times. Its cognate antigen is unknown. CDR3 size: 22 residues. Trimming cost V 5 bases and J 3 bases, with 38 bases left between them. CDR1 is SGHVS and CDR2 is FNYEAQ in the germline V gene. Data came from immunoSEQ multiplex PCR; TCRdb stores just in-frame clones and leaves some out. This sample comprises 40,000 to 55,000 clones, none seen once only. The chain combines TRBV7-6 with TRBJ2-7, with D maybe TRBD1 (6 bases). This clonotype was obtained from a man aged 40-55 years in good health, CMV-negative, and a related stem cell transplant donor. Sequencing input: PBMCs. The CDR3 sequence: CASSLRTHTTLQGGPQYYEQYF. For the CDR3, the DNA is TGTGCCAGCAGCCTGCGGACCCACACGACGCTACAGGGCGGGCCACAGTACTACGAGCAGTACTTC.